A selection of T cell receptor beta chains follows, all from one sample in a study of blood T cell repertoires in COVID-19. TCRdb keeps only in-frame clones here, not all; method: immunoSEQ multiplex PCR. The sample includes approximately 210,000 clones, roughly 90% seen only once; the top ten take 1.7%. The material sequenced was peripheral blood. The source of these receptors is a man between 65 and 79 years old with acute or convalescent COVID-19. The CDR3 runs from the conserved cysteine through the conserved F or W. Fields, in order: J gene, V gene, CDR3 protein.

J: TRBJ2-3
V: TRBV7-8
CDR3: CASSLEFSGQGVTDTQYF

J: TRBJ2-1
V: TRBV6-2/TRBV6-3
CDR3: CASSYPRRTSGRAGNEQFF

J: TRBJ2-1
V: TRBV10-3
CDR3: CAISGASGSINNEQFF

J: TRBJ2-1
V: TRBV27
CDR3: CASSFPHRGHYNEQFF

J: TRBJ2-7
V: TRBV7-2
CDR3: CASSLYRGPYEQYF

J: TRBJ2-7
V: TRBV28
CDR3: CASKGGTYEQYF

J: TRBJ2-3
V: TRBV3-1/TRBV3-2
CDR3: CASSQVKVAERTDTQYF

J: TRBJ2-3
V: TRBV7-3
CDR3: CASSPGTSGRARGTQYF

J: TRBJ2-7
V: TRBV2
CDR3: CASDRDRDEQYF

J: TRBJ2-3
V: TRBV14
CDR3: CASSHGTSGRVTDTQYF

J: TRBJ1-4
V: TRBV29-1
CDR3: CSVERYRGEKLFF

J: TRBJ2-7
V: TRBV5-1
CDR3: CASSLMASGNYEQYF

J: TRBJ1-5
V: TRBV9
CDR3: CASREGIGGGNQPQHF

J: TRBJ2-5
V: TRBV27
CDR3: CASSTGQGDSGRAAQYF

J: TRBJ1-3
V: TRBV11-2
CDR3: CASSSIQGAGNTIYF

J: TRBJ2-2
V: TRBV5-8
CDR3: CASSWAASTGELFF

J: TRBJ1-6
V: TRBV14
CDR3: CASSQELGPGQGSYNSPLHF

J: TRBJ1-2
V: TRBV28
CDR3: CASSDGGGGRGYTF

J: TRBJ1-3
V: TRBV12-3/TRBV12-4
CDR3: CASSRSGNTIYF

J: TRBJ1-2
V: TRBV19
CDR3: CASSTAQGSFYGYTF

J: TRBJ2-3
V: TRBV7-2
CDR3: CASTRRGSTDTQYF

J: TRBJ2-5
V: TRBV2
CDR3: CASRPQVYQETQYF

J: TRBJ1-4
V: TRBV18
CDR3: CASSQGAANEKLFF

J: TRBJ2-2
V: TRBV19
CDR3: CASSMGTTTGELFF

J: TRBJ2-3
V: TRBV28
CDR3: CASSLSGNTDTQYF

J: TRBJ1-2
V: TRBV4-1
CDR3: CASSQVPGPGGGYTF

J: TRBJ1-5
V: TRBV28
CDR3: CASSPNDRAVSNQPQHF

J: TRBJ2-1
V: TRBV24-1
CDR3: CATSDLNSHGQFF

J: TRBJ1-5
V: TRBV19
CDR3: CASSIWGDQPQHF

J: TRBJ1-1
V: TRBV12-3/TRBV12-4
CDR3: CASSRRVEAFF

J: TRBJ2-1
V: TRBV7-3
CDR3: CASSQNLAGDIFF

J: TRBJ1-1
V: TRBV2
CDR3: CASSEAAGLTEAFF

J: TRBJ1-2
V: TRBV7-9
CDR3: CASSFTGGDGYGYTF

J: TRBJ1-3
V: TRBV19
CDR3: CASGPLRGTGNTIYF

J: TRBJ2-5
V: TRBV7-3
CDR3: CASSLWEQETQYF

J: TRBJ1-1
V: TRBV3-1/TRBV3-2
CDR3: CASSRNRGHTEAFF

J: TRBJ2-7
V: TRBV28
CDR3: CASIGQGNSYEQYF

J: TRBJ2-7
V: TRBV10-3
CDR3: CAINPGGGEQYF

J: TRBJ2-6
V: TRBV7-6
CDR3: CASSPWTRADSGANVLTF

J: TRBJ1-5
V: TRBV24-1
CDR3: CATSDGIRAQHF

J: TRBJ2-4
V: TRBV5-8
CDR3: CASRSSGMVKNIQYF

J: TRBJ2-5
V: TRBV9
CDR3: CASSVEVYEGETQYF

J: TRBJ2-3
V: TRBV2
CDR3: CASSKDRGQDTQYF

J: TRBJ2-1
V: TRBV7-3
CDR3: CASSLVGRAPYNEQFF

J: TRBJ2-2
V: TRBV18
CDR3: CASSPYRTSGSGELFF

J: TRBJ1-2
V: TRBV7-9
CDR3: CASSLAPDYNYGYTF

J: TRBJ2-7
V: TRBV18
CDR3: CASSTSGTGTNEQYF